The T cell receptor (beta chain) under discussion was sequenced for a study of T cell clonotyping in hematopoietic cell transplantation. General study results and limits: Graft donor and pretransplant recipient Inverse Simpson Index values predicted broader posttransplant TCR diversity. Cells were unsorted, so CD4 and CD8 contributions were not separated. At the given depth, recipient repertoires were over 97% de novo clonotypes.

As regards this clone: What it recognizes is unknown.

The CDR3 has 14 residues. After removal of 5 bases from V and 5 bases from J, the junction contained 4 bases not matched to a gene. Germline loops: CDR1 SEHNR, CDR2 FQNEAQ (reference sequence). Sequencing was performed with immunoSEQ multiplex PCR; in TCRdb, only in-frame clones are kept and a portion is missing. The data contain roughly 13,000 clones, roughly 92% of them singletons. This TCR derives from a female patient in her forties or fifties who had an allogeneic stem cell transplant from an unrelated donor, so the T cells may come from the graft donor. Some clones in this sample may be carry-over from other donors' samples. This chain links TRBV7-9 with TRBJ2-5; 11 bases line up with TRBD2. The sequences come from PBMCs, collected 100 days after allogeneic stem cell transplant. The CDR3 sequence: CASSRGLAAETQYF. CDR3 nucleotide sequence: TGTGCCAGCAGCAGGGGACTAGCGGCGGAGACCCAGTACTTC.